The rows below give T cell receptor beta chains drawn from one sample of a study of T cells in localized non-small cell lung cancer. Some clones are missing from TCRdb's copy, which holds only in-frame ones; the method was immunoSEQ multiplex PCR. Altogether around 970 clones are present, 25% to 30% being singletons, with the ten largest covering around 16%. The specimen comprised normal lung tissue next to the tumor, sampled before any cancer treatment. These receptors all come from a man aged 35-75 years with stage II lung adenocarcinoma. The CDR3 runs from the conserved cysteine through the conserved F or W. Fields, in order: J gene, D gene, V gene, CDR3 length, clone size, CDR3 protein, CDR3 DNA. A D gene is named only where the DNA matches it firmly. Clone size is shown for a subset of rows, as once, few, many or a class of expanded clone.

J gene: TRBJ2-3
D gene: .
V gene: TRBV9
CDR3 length: 14
clone size: large
CDR3 protein: CASSVGTTADTQYF
CDR3 DNA: TGTGCCAGCAGCGTAGGGACGACAGCAGATACGCAGTATTTT

J gene: TRBJ1-1
D gene: .
V gene: TRBV1
CDR3 length: 15
clone size: few
CDR3 protein: CASSQGDAGDTEAFF
CDR3 DNA: TGCGCCAGCAGCCAAGGGGATGCCGGGGACACTGAAGCTTTCTTT

J gene: TRBJ2-6
D gene: .
V gene: TRBV30
CDR3 length: 15
clone size: .
CDR3 protein: CAWNPLPTGANVLTF
CDR3 DNA: TGTGCCTGGAACCCTTTGCCAACGGGGGCCAACGTCCTGACTTTC

J gene: TRBJ2-1
D gene: .
V gene: TRBV12-1
CDR3 length: 14
clone size: few
CDR3 protein: CASSFEPRVEEQFF
CDR3 DNA: TGTGCCAGCAGCTTTGAACCTCGGGTTGAAGAGCAGTTCTTC

J gene: TRBJ1-2
D gene: TRBD1
V gene: TRBV4-1
CDR3 length: 15
clone size: .
CDR3 protein: CASSQDIDRVYGYTF
CDR3 DNA: TGCGCCAGCAGCCAGGATATCGACAGGGTCTATGGCTACACCTTC

J gene: TRBJ2-1
D gene: .
V gene: TRBV6-8
CDR3 length: 12
clone size: .
CDR3 protein: CASSVTFNEQFF
CDR3 DNA: TGTGCCAGCAGTGTGACTTTCAATGAGCAGTTCTTC

J gene: TRBJ1-1
D gene: .
V gene: TRBV19
CDR3 length: 11
clone size: .
CDR3 protein: CASSRDLEAFF
CDR3 DNA: TGTGCCAGTAGTAGGGACTTAGAAGCTTTCTTT

J gene: TRBJ2-1
D gene: TRBD2
V gene: TRBV28
CDR3 length: 13
clone size: .
CDR3 protein: CASRPTSALVHFF
CDR3 DNA: TGTGCCAGCAGGCCAACTAGCGCCCTCGTTCATTTCTTC

J gene: TRBJ1-2
D gene: .
V gene: TRBV19
CDR3 length: 15
clone size: .
CDR3 protein: CASSIVSRDLSGYTF
CDR3 DNA: TGTGCCAGTAGTATAGTAAGCAGGGACCTAAGTGGCTACACCTTC

J gene: TRBJ1-1
D gene: .
V gene: TRBV10-3
CDR3 length: 16
clone size: few
CDR3 protein: CAISESTGLPGSEAFF
CDR3 DNA: TGTGCCATCAGTGAGTCGACCGGGCTTCCGGGGTCTGAAGCTTTCTTT

J gene: TRBJ2-2
D gene: .
V gene: TRBV11-3
CDR3 length: 15
clone size: .
CDR3 protein: CASSFMTRASGELFF
CDR3 DNA: TGTGCCAGCAGCTTCATGACTAGGGCGTCCGGGGAGCTGTTTTTT

J gene: TRBJ1-2
D gene: TRBD1
V gene: TRBV11-3
CDR3 length: 14
clone size: few
CDR3 protein: CASSAGQGVDGYTF
CDR3 DNA: TGTGCCAGCAGCGCAGGACAGGGGGTTGATGGCTACACCTTC

J gene: TRBJ2-7
D gene: .
V gene: TRBV6-8
CDR3 length: 15
clone size: .
CDR3 protein: CASSPTTLGTYEQYF
CDR3 DNA: TGTGCCAGCAGTCCCACAACCCTTGGGACCTACGAGCAGTACTTC

J gene: TRBJ2-7
D gene: TRBD2
V gene: TRBV11-3
CDR3 length: 16
clone size: .
CDR3 protein: CASSLGGPGTSGKQHF
CDR3 DNA: TGTGCCAGCAGCTTAGGGGGACCCGGGACTAGCGGTAAACAACACTTC

J gene: TRBJ2-7
D gene: .
V gene: TRBV9
CDR3 length: 16
clone size: medium-sized
CDR3 protein: CASSFNPDRSSYEQYF
CDR3 DNA: TGTGCCAGCAGCTTTAACCCGGACCGAAGCTCCTACGAGCAGTACTTC